This T cell receptor (beta chain) is from a study of cytomegalovirus exposure and HLA in healthy donors (dated by TCRdb to the late 2010s). Looking at the study overall: An earlier analysis of roughly 570 of the donors reported approximately 300 Gb of sequence data and about 120 million unique TCR beta sequences obtained from around 190 million T cells. Around 320 gigabases of sequencing data and approximately 84 million unique TCR sequences were included in an early release covering about 700 HLA-typed donors. Of the 350 to 450 genotyped donors, 65% to 90% fell in the genetic ancestry cluster associated with self-reported Caucasian donors. The study was designed to test whether signatures of past pathogen exposure could be identified by cataloging public T cell receptors. Using immunosequencing, the study profiled T cell repertoires from 500 to 800 subjects and related those repertoires to cytomegalovirus serostatus. A separate validation cohort of about 110 different subjects was used in addition to the roughly 620-subject first cohort. The study combined high-throughput TCR immunosequencing, statistical association of individual TCRs with disease status, and machine learning to predict cytomegalovirus infection status. A later analysis re-examined previously published TCR beta repertoires from more than 650 donors and added high-resolution HLA genotyping to investigate patterns of TCR occurrence. The later analysis used no new phenotypic data to find candidate immune exposures, relying instead on TCR beta sequences and their occurrence across donors. In an earlier analysis of about 590 of the donors, high-throughput TCR beta sequencing was used to judge whether each TCR beta V gene segment behaved as functional or pseudogenic. Donor age, sex, ethnicity and CMV serostatus were compiled together with the repertoire data. A later genetic analysis used genome-wide SNP genotypes for about 65% of the roughly 700 donors, treating that subset as a discovery cohort. All discovery cohort repertoires had been generated on a single sequencing platform. Both class I and class II loci were covered by HLA typing, at four-digit resolution. Typing coverage varied by locus: about 629-640 donors for A, B, C, DRB1 and DQB1; more than 500 for DQA1; approximately 570 for DPA1; approximately 450 for DPB1. About five DR-DQ haplotypes were treated as single units for association and clustering because of strong linkage in the cohort. On average, about 200,000 unique TCR beta nucleotide sequences were sequenced per donor among a few hundred genotyped donors of the cohort, with roughly 18% of those sequences being non-productive.

Looking up the germline V gene (reference sequence) yields CDR1 PRHDT and CDR2 FYEKMQ. The V end loses 7 bases and the J end loses 2 bases, and a stretch of 15 bases separates them. CDR3 length: 14 amino acids, cysteine to phenylalanine. Left in the record is the CDR3 DNA by itself, 42 bases read in frame from the first base. The library was prepared using the immunoSEQ multiplex PCR assay. For the multiplex PCR, a mixture combining 60 forward primers for TCR Vbeta segments and 13 reverse primers for TCR Jbeta segments was used. A multiplex PCR assay on genomic DNA amplified the CDR3 region of rearranged TCR beta genes. On the Illumina HiSeq System, the amplified TCR beta libraries were sequenced as 87-base-pair reads. Turning to the authors' computational methods: A later analysis counted about 80 million unique TCR beta chains across the 640 or so repertoires, and around 9.9 million of these chains were shared by at least two donors. To remove PCR and sequencing errors, raw reads were error-corrected and collapsed into unique sequences using a nearest-neighbor algorithm that merged closely related sequences. To assign V, D and J gene segments, CDR3 sequences were aligned to IMGT reference sequences. For a sequence to be retained, a match of at least six nucleotides to both a V gene segment and a J gene segment was required. A rearrangement was called productive if the CDR3 had no stop codons and remained in frame with V and J, and every other rearrangement was called non-productive. Following IMGT convention, CDR3 was defined as the stretch from the second conserved V-encoded cysteine to the conserved J-encoded phenylalanine. The earlier analysis of about 500 of the donors excluded sequences that lacked an unambiguous match to a single V gene segment. An earlier analysis of 587 of the donors classified V segments as functional when productive rearrangements were above 56.7% and as segregating when the standard deviation between donors was above 5%. A statistical classification framework was built to diagnose cytomegalovirus status from the catalog of TCR beta chain sequences. In a later analysis, TCR nucleotide sequences were compared against IMGT/GENE-DB human TR gene sequences so that V and J genes could be assigned. In a later analysis, CDR3 sequences and most-parsimonious VDJ recombination scenarios were assigned using the TCRdist pipeline. In a later analysis, each TCR beta chain was defined by its CDR3 amino acid sequence together with its V-gene family, and reads lacking a unique V-gene family were excluded. In a later analysis, fewer than 600 highly shared, low-generation-probability nucleotide sequences were removed to address suspected cross-contamination and a sequencing artifact. A later analysis calculated a clonal expansion index for each public chain from normalized within-repertoire ranks of inferred template counts. Generation probabilities in a later analysis came from a VDJ recombination model fitted to out-of-frame rearrangements, and those results were checked against IGoR. In a later analysis, hypergeometric tests were used to score TCR-TCR, TCR-HLA and TCR-CMV co-occurrence, with a repertoire-size bias correction applied to TCR pairs. To estimate false discovery rates, a later analysis permuted the HLA or CMV assignments 20 times. In a later analysis, co-occurring TCRs were grouped using DBSCAN, and TCRdist sequence similarity was added for clustering within HLA-allele-positive subsets. Repertoires with fewer than 30,000 or more than 120,000 public chains, plus five repertoires with anomalous nucleotide sharing, were excluded from co-occurrence clustering. TCRdb's version of the immuneACCESS table is confined to in-frame rearrangements and falls short of the full clone set. An unresolved V gene accounts for under half of the shortfall where checked; the remainder is of unknown origin. The V and J calls and clone size come from that table; D and trimming were worked out from the DNA. The sample has some 130,000 clones on record, 65% to 70% of them singletons. 1.5% to 2% of the sample rests with the top ten.

Overall results and qualifications from the work: Several of the top co-occurrence clusters appeared to be linked to parvovirus B19, influenza, CMV and Epstein-Barr virus, according to a later analysis. V-gene and J-gene trimming of TCR beta chains was associated with a missense DCLRE1C variant in a later genetic analysis, and the association was replicated in an independent cohort. Specific HLA alleles were associated with 15,000 to 20,000 TCR beta sequences at a false discovery rate of 0.05 in a later analysis. Some IMGT-functional V segments, including TRBV6-2 and TRBV6-3, could not be distinguished by the 87-base-pair reads and were therefore excluded. In an earlier analysis of 587 of the donors, most TCR beta V segments appeared in productive rearrangements about 87% or about 30% of the time, broadly matching IMGT annotations. The cohort was sequenced for TCR beta chains only, and without alpha or paired-chain data the features that could be detected were limited. Assigning TCR associations to individual alleles was difficult when HLA alleles, especially DR and DQ, strongly co-occurred. In a later analysis, HLA-associated TCR beta chains showed more clonal expansion and lower generation probabilities than non-associated chains that were equally common. Most TCR sequences were observed very rarely across donors, whereas some public TCRs were present in many individuals. Because some donors lacked HLA typing at each locus, the association tests relied only on the typed subset. In a later analysis, most CMV-associated TCR beta chains were found to appear HLA-restricted, with HLA associations seemingly driven largely by CMV exposure. A further reported finding was that TCR beta sequences accurately predicted the HLA-A and HLA-B alleles for most subjects in the first cohort. In a later genetic analysis, fewer N-insertions in productive TCRs were reported among donors in an Asian-associated ancestry cluster than the roughly 640-donor mean. A cluster of highly shared sequence variants was judged likely to be a technical artifact of the sequencing pipeline. Correlated functional status among segregating V segments might reflect linkage disequilibrium, but an unknown experimental factor could not be ruled out. It was suggested by the authors that the approach could potentially be generalized to other disease states and immunological phenotypes. The classifier was reported to diagnose cytomegalovirus status with high specificity and sensitivity in both the original and validation cohorts. According to a later analysis, TCR association rates differed among HLA loci, with DRB1 alleles showing the most associated TCRs and HLA-C alleles showing the fewest. Roughly uniform sequencing depth across donors was assumed in presence/absence analyses, although this assumption may not hold. In vitro tests confirmed that three of the cytomegalovirus-associated TCR beta chains recognize cytomegalovirus antigens. For the cohort, immune exposure information was limited to CMV serostatus. Some 16 rarely observed V segments, including chromosome 9 orphons, were excluded from the earlier analysis of approximately 600 of the donors because counts were too low. The study listed 150 to 200 TCR beta chains as associated with cytomegalovirus.

As for this clone: Its antigen is currently not known. No much larger clone is present one base from it, and per-base qualities are unavailable.

The cohort consisted of some 730 healthy bone marrow donors. All cohort members were sampled while nominally healthy, although unrecorded immune exposures were likely present. CMV serostatus was positive for roughly 290 and negative for about 55% of the roughly 670 cohort members, and was not recorded for this donor. Every donor gave a peripheral blood sample, and the peripheral blood mononuclear cells from that sample were used for TCR beta sequencing. Genomic DNA extraction from the blood cell samples was performed with the Qiagen DNeasy Blood Extraction Kit. The chain employs TRBV13 and TRBJ2-7; the best D guess is TRBD2, with 6 bases matching. This receptor was taken from a human donor in good health. Sequenced material: PBMCs. Read as DNA, the sequence is TGTGCCAGCACCCGTGCGGAGCGGGCCTACGAGCAGTACTTC. Its protein product is CASTRAERAYEQYF.